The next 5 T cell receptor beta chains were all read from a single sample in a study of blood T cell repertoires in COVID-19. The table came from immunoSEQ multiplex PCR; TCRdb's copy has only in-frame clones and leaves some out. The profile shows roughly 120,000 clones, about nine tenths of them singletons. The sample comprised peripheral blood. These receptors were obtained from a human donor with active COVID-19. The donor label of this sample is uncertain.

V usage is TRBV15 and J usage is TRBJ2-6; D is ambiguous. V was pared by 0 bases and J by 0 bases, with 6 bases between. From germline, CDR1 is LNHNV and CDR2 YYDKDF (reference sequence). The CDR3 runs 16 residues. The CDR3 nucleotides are TGTGCCACCAGCAGAGATCTCGGCTCTGGGGCCAACGTCCTGACTTTC. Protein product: CATSRDLGSGANVLTF. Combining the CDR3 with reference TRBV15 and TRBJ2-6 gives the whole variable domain DAMVIQNPRYQVTQFGKPVTLSCSQTLNHNVMYWYQQKSSQAPKLLFHYYDKDFNNEADTPDNFQSRRPNTSFCFLDIRSPGLGDTAMYLCATSRDLGSGANVLTFGAGSRLTVL.

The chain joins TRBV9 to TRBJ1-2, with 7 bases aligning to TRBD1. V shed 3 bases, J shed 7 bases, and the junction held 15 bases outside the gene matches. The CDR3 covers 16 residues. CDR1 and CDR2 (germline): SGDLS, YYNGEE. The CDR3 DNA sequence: TGTGCCAGCAGCGGACTGAACAGGGGTTTGGGACCTGGCTACACCTTC. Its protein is CASSGLNRGLGPGYTF.

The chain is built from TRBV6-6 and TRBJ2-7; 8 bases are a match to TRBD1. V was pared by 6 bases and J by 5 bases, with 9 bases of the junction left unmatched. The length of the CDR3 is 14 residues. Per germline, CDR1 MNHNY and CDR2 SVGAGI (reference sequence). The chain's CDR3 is CASSTTGEDDEQYF. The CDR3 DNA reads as TGTGCCAGCAGCACGACAGGGGAAGATGACGAGCAGTACTTC.

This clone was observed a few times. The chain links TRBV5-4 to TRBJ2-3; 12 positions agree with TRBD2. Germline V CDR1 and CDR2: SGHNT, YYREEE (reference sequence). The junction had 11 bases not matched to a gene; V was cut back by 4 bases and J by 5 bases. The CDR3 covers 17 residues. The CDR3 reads CASSRPTSGGGGDTQYF. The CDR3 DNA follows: TGTGCCAGCAGCCGCCCGACTAGCGGGGGAGGAGGAGATACGCAGTATTTT.

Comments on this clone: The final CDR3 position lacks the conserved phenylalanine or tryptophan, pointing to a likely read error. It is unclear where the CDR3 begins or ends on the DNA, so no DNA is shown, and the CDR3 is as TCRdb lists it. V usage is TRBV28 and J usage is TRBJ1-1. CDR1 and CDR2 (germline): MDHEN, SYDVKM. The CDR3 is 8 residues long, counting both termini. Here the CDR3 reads CASSFEWS.